Listed below are T cell receptor beta chains from one sample, sequenced in a study of shared clonotypes between healthy human individuals. Assay: immunoSEQ multiplex PCR; the TCRdb copy retains only in-frame clones and omits some. This table has roughly 770,000 clones, around 96% appearing once. The sample consisted of naive CD8+ T cells sorted from blood. These receptors all stem from a man aged 25-45 years in good health. The CDR3 runs from the conserved cysteine through the conserved F or W. The D gene is left open where the match is weak. Clone size is shown for a subset of rows, as once, few, many or a class of expanded clone.

CDR3nt	CDR3aa	abundance	j_gene	d_gene	v_gene
TGTGCCAGCAGCCGATCAGGACTAGCGGGGAAAGAGACCCAGTACTTC	CASSRSGLAGKETQYF	once	TRBJ2-5	TRBD2	TRBV5-6
TGCGCCAGCAGCCAAGTGGCAGGGGACCAAGAGACCCAGTACTTC	CASSQVAGDQETQYF	.	TRBJ2-5	.	TRBV4-1
TGTGCCAGCAGCTTAATGGCTAGCGGATTCACAGATACGCAGTATTTT	CASSLMASGFTDTQYF	.	TRBJ2-3	TRBD2	TRBV28
TGTGCCAGCACCCCCCGACAGGGGGTCTACAATGAGCAGTTCTTC	CASTPRQGVYNEQFF	.	TRBJ2-1	TRBD1	TRBV7-9
TGTGCCAGCAGAGGGGGGGAAGGGTACGAGCAGTACTTC	CASRGGEGYEQYF	.	TRBJ2-7	.	TRBV5-4
TGTGCCAGCAGCTTAGGGAGACTAGCGGGAGGGATCCAGTACTTC	CASSLGRLAGGIQYF	few	TRBJ2-5	TRBD2	TRBV7-6
TGTGCCAGCAGTTCGGGACAGGGTGTGCCAGATACGCAGTATTTT	CASSSGQGVPDTQYF	.	TRBJ2-3	TRBD1	TRBV27
TGTGCCATCCATCTACAGCAGGGGTTCACCGGGGAGCTGTTTTTT	CAIHLQQGFTGELFF	.	TRBJ2-2	.	TRBV7-9
TGTGCCAGCACCGCAACAGGGGTGGACTACGAGCAGTACTTC	CASTATGVDYEQYF	.	TRBJ2-7	TRBD1	TRBV5-6
TGTGCCAGCAGCCAGGGACAGGCCAACACTGAAGCTTTCTTT	CASSQGQANTEAFF	.	TRBJ1-1	TRBD1	TRBV7-9
TGTGCCATCAGTGAAAAGGGGGTCGCCTACGAGCAGTACTTC	CAISEKGVAYEQYF	once	TRBJ2-7	.	TRBV10-3
TGTGCCAGCAGTCCTCTGAGCGGACCCACAGATACGCAGTATTTT	CASSPLSGPTDTQYF	.	TRBJ2-3	.	TRBV28
TGTGCCAGCAGATTACGGAAGGGCCCGGGGACTGAAGCTTTCTTT	CASRLRKGPGTEAFF	.	TRBJ1-1	.	TRBV6-5
TGCGCCAGCAGCCAAGATGACGGGGGGGAGACCCAGTACTTC	CASSQDDGGETQYF	.	TRBJ2-5	TRBD2	TRBV4-1
TGTGCCAGTAGGGGGTTCTACGAGCAGTACTTC	CASRGFYEQYF	.	TRBJ2-7	.	TRBV19
TGTGCCAGCAGTGCCAACCCCCGGACTAGCGCTTTCTCCTACAATGAGCAGTTCTTC	CASSANPRTSAFSYNEQFF	.	TRBJ2-1	TRBD2	TRBV28
TGCGCCAGCAGCCTGAAAGGGGCCGGGGGGCCAACTAATGAAAAACTGTTTTTT	CASSLKGAGGPTNEKLFF	.	TRBJ1-4	.	TRBV4-1
TGTGCCAGCAGCTTGGCCGTGGGAACATCCTACGAGCAGTACTTC	CASSLAVGTSYEQYF	.	TRBJ2-7	.	TRBV5-5
TGCGCCAGCAGTGTCTTCCCATCGGAAAACACCGGGGAGCTGTTTTTT	CASSVFPSENTGELFF	.	TRBJ2-2	.	TRBV10-1
TGTGCCAGCAGTGAACAGGGATGGGGGGAGCAGTACTTC	CASSEQGWGEQYF	.	TRBJ2-7	.	TRBV6-1
TGTGCCAGCAGTTTGACGGGAGGGCCAGTCGAGCAGTACTTC	CASSLTGGPVEQYF	.	TRBJ2-7	TRBD2	TRBV27
TGTGCCAGCAGCCCGCGAGGAGCGGGAGGTTATACCGGGGAGCTGTTTTTT	CASSPRGAGGYTGELFF	once	TRBJ2-2	TRBD2	TRBV7-2
TGTGCCAGCAGCTTTCAGCGCGAGCAGTACTTC	CASSFQREQYF	.	TRBJ2-7	.	TRBV7-6
TGTGCCAGCAGCTATCAGGAGACCCAGTACTTC	CASSYQETQYF	.	TRBJ2-5	.	TRBV7-2
TGTGCCAGCAGCTTGAAGGAGGGTCGGCCTGGCACAGATACGCAGTATTTT	CASSLKEGRPGTDTQYF	.	TRBJ2-3	.	TRBV7-9
TGTGCCAGTAGTATACAGGGAGCGTCCTACGAGCAGTACTTC	CASSIQGASYEQYF	once	TRBJ2-7	.	TRBV19
TGTGCCAGCAGCTTTGCCGGACAGGGGGCTTACGAGCAGTACTTC	CASSFAGQGAYEQYF	.	TRBJ2-7	TRBD1	TRBV5-4
TGTGCCAGCAGTTTATCAGCGGGATACGAGCAGTACTTC	CASSLSAGYEQYF	.	TRBJ2-7	TRBD2	TRBV27
TGTGCCAGCAGCAAACTAGCGGGAGTGAATTATGAGCAGTTCTTC	CASSKLAGVNYEQFF	.	TRBJ2-1	TRBD2	TRBV11-3
TGTGCCAGCAGACAGGGGGGCAATCAGCCCCAGCATTTT	CASRQGGNQPQHF	.	TRBJ1-5	TRBD1	TRBV6-1
TGCGCCAGCAGCCCCGGCCCAGCGGGAGTCTACGAGCAGTACTTC	CASSPGPAGVYEQYF	.	TRBJ2-7	TRBD2	TRBV4-3